A selection of T cell receptor beta chains follows, all from one sample in a study of metastatic and nonmetastatic thyroid tumors. TCRdb ran MiXCR on the PCR reads. The sample records more than 10,000 clones, over 20% being singletons. Sequencing was carried out using adjacent normal tissue. These receptors all stem from a female donor with papillary thyroid cancer or a benign thyroid nodule (not recorded which). Some clones in this sample may be carry-over from other donors' samples. Both conserved end residues are part of each CDR3. The order of the fields is V gene, D gene, clone size, J gene, CDR3 DNA, CDR3 protein. A D gene is named only where the DNA matches it firmly. Some rows mark clone size as missing; the rest say once, few, many or name a class of expanded clone.

TRBV6-1	-	few	TRBJ2-2	TGTGCCAGCAGTCAAAGACAGGTAAGCACCGGGGAGCTGTTTTTT	CASSQRQVSTGELFF
TRBV11-1	-	-	TRBJ2-7	TGTGCCAGCAGGCGAGGACGGACAGTAGATGGGGAGCAGTACTTC	CASRRGRTVDGEQYF
TRBV20-1	-	-	TRBJ2-7	TGCAGTGCTAGGGGAGGGGGGTGCGATTCCTCCTACGAGCAGTACTTC	CSARGGGCDSSYEQYF
TRBV5-1	TRBD1	-	TRBJ1-4	TGCGCCAGCAGCTTGGTGGCAGGGGGTGAAAAACTGTTTTTT	CASSLVAGGEKLFF
TRBV7-3	TRBD1	medium-sized	TRBJ1-2	TGTGCCAGCAGCTTGGGGACAGGTGGTGGCTACACCTTC	CASSLGTGGGYTF
TRBV7-9	-	-	TRBJ1-2	TGTGCCAGCAGCTCGGAACAGGGCTATGGCTACACCTTC	CASSSEQGYGYTF
TRBV7-3	TRBD1	-	TRBJ2-7	TGTGCCAGCAGCCGAACAGGGGGCGTCCATCCCTACGAGCAGTACTTC	CASSRTGGVHPYEQYF
TRBV11-2	-	few	TRBJ2-7	TGTGCCAGCAGATTCGGGACCAAAGGGCCCTACGAGCAGTACTTC	CASRFGTKGPYEQYF
TRBV19	TRBD1	few	TRBJ2-3	TGTGCCAGTAGCAGGGACAGGGACACAGATACGCAGTATTTT	CASSRDRDTDTQYF
TRBV7-8	TRBD2	-	TRBJ2-7	TGTGCCAGCAGCCCTCGGACTAGCGGAGGTATCTACGAGCAGTACTTC	CASSPRTSGGIYEQYF
TRBV14	TRBD2	many	TRBJ2-3	TGTGCCAGCAGCCTGGGACTAGCGGGAGATACGCAGTATTTT	CASSLGLAGDTQYF
TRBV27	-	medium-sized	TRBJ2-1	TGTGCCAGCAGTTTAAGAGGATACAATGAGCAGTTCTTC	CASSLRGYNEQFF
TRBV5-1	TRBD2	-	TRBJ2-7	TGCGCCAGCAGCGGTGGGACTAGCGGGAGGTACGAGCAGTACTTC	CASSGGTSGRYEQYF
TRBV12-3/TRBV12-4	-	medium-sized	TRBJ2-5	TGTGCCAGCAGTTTTGGGTCGGCTAGCAGGGAACTGGAGACCCAGTACTTC	CASSFGSASRELETQYF
TRBV7-2	-	-	TRBJ2-7	TGTGCCAGCAGCCCCGGGGGGCGCGAGCAGTACTTC	CASSPGGREQYF
TRBV24-1	-	medium-sized	TRBJ1-5	TGTGCCACCAGCAGTCAGGGTTCGAGTCAGCCCCAGCATTTT	CATSSQGSSQPQHF